Listed here are 8 T cell receptor beta chains from one sample, sequenced in a study of blood T cells in healthy people across ages. Through a sample-barcoded 5' primer and a J-beta primer mix, a second PCR was run for roughly 6 to 12 cycles. MiXCR, run by TCRdb on the 5' RACE reads, gives a single entry per CDR3 protein. The sample has roughly 700,000 distinct CDR3 sequences, around 25% seen once; the top ten hold 8% to 10%. This sample also appeared in a second study, on T cells of mothers and their children.

What was sequenced was blood. These receptors were obtained from a boy aged 5-17 years in good health.

The V and J genes are TRBV7-6 and TRBJ1-4; TRBD1 agrees at 10 bases. The germline V gene has CDR1 SGHVS and CDR2 FNYEAQ. This CDR3 spans 17 amino acids. Trimming cost V 1 base and J 6 bases; bases outside gene matches: 8. CDR3 DNA: TGTGCCAGCAGCTTAGAGTTGGCGGGGACAGGGGATGAAAAACTGTTTTTT. Translated, it gives CASSLELAGTGDEKLFF. Complete variable domain (other parts from reference TRBV7-6 and TRBJ1-4): GAGVSQSPRYKVTKRGQDVALRCDPISGHVSLYWYRQALGQGPEFLTYFNYEAQQDKSGLPNDRFSAERPEGSISTLTIQRTEQRDSAMYRCASSLELAGTGDEKLFFGSGTQLSVL.

V is TRBV3-1 and J is TRBJ2-5; D perhaps matches TRBD2 (6 bases). The J call may be mistaken, given a closer DNA end match to TRBJ2-1. The CDR3 covers 16 residues. CDR1 LGHDT and CDR2 YNNKEL come from the germline V gene (reference sequence). DNA of the CDR3: TGTGCCAGCAGCCAAGATCGGTTGGCGGGAAACAATGAGCAGTTCTTC. Translating gives CASSQDRLAGNNEQFF.

This rearrangement joins TRBV29-1 to TRBJ2-7; D unresolved. The CDR3 is made up of 12 amino acids. The germline V gene has CDR1 SQVTM and CDR2 ANQGSEA. V was cut by 4 bases and J by 2 bases, with 9 bases left in between. CDR3: CSVVTVTYEQYF. The CDR3 nucleotides are TGCAGCGTTGTCACAGTAACCTACGAGCAGTACTTC.

V usage is TRBV12-3 or TRBV12-4 and J usage is TRBJ2-1; 7 nucleotides match TRBD1. The V gene end was trimmed by 1 base and the J gene end by 9 bases; junction bases not matched to a gene: 9. The CDR3 consists of 15 residues. CDR3 sequence reads: CASSLEPDRVGEQFF. CDR3 nucleotide sequence: TGTGCCAGCAGTTTAGAGCCCGACAGGGTGGGTGAGCAGTTCTTC.

The table lists this clonotype with a few counts. The genes are TRBV5-4 and TRBJ2-3, with 13 positions matching TRBD2. There are 15 residues in the CDR3. V shed 6 bases, J shed 6 bases, and the junction held 7 bases outside the gene matches. Germline V lookup: CDR1 SGHNT, CDR2 YYREEE (reference sequence). The CDR3: CASTWGLAGIDTQYF. The CDR3 DNA is TGTGCCAGCACCTGGGGACTAGCGGGAATCGATACGCAGTATTTT.

In its sample, this clonotype was seen once. The chain has TRBV6-2 or TRBV6-3 and TRBJ2-5, with 9 positions matching TRBD1. V dropped 6 bases and J dropped 4; count of bases not matched to a gene: 6. The CDR3 has 14 residues. The germline gives CDR1 MNHEY, CDR2 SVGEGT. CDR3 region: CASRPTGGRETQYF. For the CDR3, the DNA is TGTGCCAGCAGACCGACAGGGGGACGAGAGACCCAGTACTTC.

This clonotype showed up just a few times. The chain couples TRBV19 to TRBJ2-3; D gene uncertain. Germline-derived CDR1 and CDR2 are LNHDA and SQIVND (reference sequence). Trimming removed 6 bases from V and 5 bases from J, with 12 bases in between. CDR3 length: 13 amino acids. The chain's CDR3 is CASRPLRQDTQYF. DNA for the CDR3: TGTGCCAGTAGACCTTTGCGGCAAGATACGCAGTATTTT.

In its sample, this clonotype was seen a few times. This chain connects TRBV12-5 to TRBJ1-2, with unresolved D. Trimming pared 1 base from V and 4 bases from J, leaving 10 bases between. This CDR3 has 14 residues. From germline, CDR1 is LGHNT and CDR2 FRNRAP. The CDR3 loop is CASGLEPVSYGYTF. CDR3 nucleotides: TGTGCTAGTGGTTTGGAGCCCGTGAGCTATGGCTACACCTTC.